This TCR beta chain was captured by sequencing in a study of OX40 agonist ivuxolimab in advanced cancers. TCRdb keeps only in-frame clones here, not all; method: immunoSEQ multiplex PCR. The data show tens of thousands of clones, approximately 78% seen once. A note on this clone: Antigen specificity is unknown.

Whole-study findings and limits: On average, a greater number of expanded clones characterised CD8+ T cells relative to CD4+.

This CDR3 has 17 residues. With V trimmed by 5 bases and J by 3 bases, 6 bases remained unmatched. Germline-derived CDR1 and CDR2 are SEHNR and FQNEAQ (reference sequence). The source of this sequence is an adult with an advanced solid tumor such as melanoma, head and neck, liver or kidney cancer. The chain employs TRBV7-9 and TRBJ2-5; 16 nucleotides line up with TRBD2. Sequencing was performed on CD4+ or CD8+ T cells sorted from blood, taken in a trial of the OX40 agonist ivuxolimab. The CDR3 here is CASSQGTSGGAKETQYF. CDR3 DNA sequence: TGTGCCAGCAGCCAAGGGACTAGCGGGGGGGCTAAAGAGACCCAGTACTTC.